These T cell receptor beta chains were read from a single sample in a study of patients and donors after allogeneic stem cell transplantation. TCRdb re-analysed the RT-PCR reads in MiXCR, keeping a single row per CDR3 protein. The sample has about 410,000 distinct CDR3 sequences, 16% seen once; the top ten hold around 7.9%. The source material was blood, either unsorted or a sorted T cell fraction (not recorded which). These receptors were taken from a human donor who was either an allogeneic HSCT recipient or a stem cell or donor lymphocyte infusion donor (not recorded which). It is not recorded whose cells these are; they may come from a transplant donor. The CDR3 runs from the conserved cysteine through the conserved F or W. A D gene is named only where the DNA matches it firmly. A clone size is listed for some rows: how often the clone was seen (once, few, many), or a class if it is expanded.

TRBJ1-5,.,TRBV2,.,TGTGCCAGCAGGGCCGACAATCAGCCCCAGCATTTT,CASRADNQPQHF
TRBJ2-5,.,TRBV6-1,.,TGTGCCAGCTTGCCTGGGGCAGGGACGCTGGGAGAGACCCAGTACTTC,CASLPGAGTLGETQYF
TRBJ2-1,.,TRBV5-4,.,TGTGCCAGCAGCTCAGACAAACACCCCAATGAGCAGTTCTTC,CASSSDKHPNEQFF
TRBJ2-6,few,TRBV19,TRBD1,TGTGCCAGCCGGGACAGCCTCTCTGGGGCCAACGTCCTGACTTTC,CASRDSLSGANVLTF
TRBJ2-1,few,TRBV7-9,.,TGTGCCAGCAGCCCCCGGAGCGGTAACCACAATGAGCAGTTCTTC,CASSPRSGNHNEQFF
TRBJ1-2,.,TRBV24-1,TRBD1,TGTGCCACCAGCAGGACAGGGTACGACTATGGCTACACCTTC,CATSRTGYDYGYTF
TRBJ2-1,.,TRBV6-1,.,TGTGCCAGCAGAACCCGGGACTCCCCCTACAATGAGCAGTTCTTC,CASRTRDSPYNEQFF
TRBJ1-1,.,TRBV24-1,TRBD1,TGTGCCACCAGTGATCCGGACAGGGATGGTAACACTGAAGCTTTCTTT,CATSDPDRDGNTEAFF
TRBJ2-1,many,TRBV12-3/TRBV12-4,TRBD2,TGTGCCAGCAGCAACCCCCCCACTAGCGGGAGGCAGGAGCAGTTCTTC,CASSNPPTSGRQEQFF
TRBJ1-2,.,TRBV27,TRBD1,TGTGCCAGCAGTCCGCAGGGGGCTAACTATGGCTACACCTTC,CASSPQGANYGYTF
TRBJ2-1,few,TRBV12-5,TRBD2,TGTGCTAGCTTCCCCGCGGGGGGGACTAGCGCCTACAATGAGCAGTTCTTC,CASFPAGGTSAYNEQFF
TRBJ2-5,.,TRBV12-5,TRBD2,TGTGCTAGTGGCCCCGGCGGGAGCGACCAGTACTTC,CASGPGGSDQYF
TRBJ1-2,.,TRBV27,.,TGTGCCAGCAGTTTGGCGGGACCTCCTTTTAACTATGGCTACACCTTC,CASSLAGPPFNYGYTF
TRBJ2-1,.,TRBV12-3/TRBV12-4,TRBD2,TGTGCCAGCAGACCACTAGCGGGGGGGCCAGATGAGCAGATCTTC,CASRPLAGGPDEQIF
TRBJ2-5,many,TRBV2,.,TGTGCCAGCAGGCCCGGGAAGGTGGGGGGCGAAGAGACCCAGTACTTC,CASRPGKVGGEETQYF
TRBJ2-1,few,TRBV2,.,TGTGCCAGCAGCCTAAAAAGTCTGGGGGCCTATGAGCAGTTCTTC,CASSLKSLGAYEQFF
TRBJ1-1,few,TRBV27,.,TGTGCCAGCAGTTTCGGGATAACCACTGAAGCTTTCTTT,CASSFGITTEAFF
TRBJ2-3,few,TRBV5-1,.,TGCGCCAGCAGGTATAACAGGGTGAGGGGCACAGATACGCAGTATTTT,CASRYNRVRGTDTQYF
TRBJ1-2,few,TRBV27,.,TGTGCCAGCAGTTTTTCCCCCCTATATGGCTACACCTTC,CASSFSPLYGYTF
TRBJ2-5,many,TRBV7-7,TRBD1,TGTGCTAGCAGCCTCTCCGGACAGGGCCAAGAGACCCAGTACTTC,CASSLSGQGQETQYF
TRBJ2-7,few,TRBV2,.,TGTGCCAGCAGTGAACACAGGTACGGGCGCTCCTACGAGCAGTACTTC,CASSEHRYGRSYEQYF
TRBJ1-5,.,TRBV30,.,TGTGCCTGGAGTGCGACAGGAGTTAGCAATCAGCCCCAGCATTTT,CAWSATGVSNQPQHF
TRBJ2-5,few,TRBV24-1,.,TGTGCCACCAGTGATTTTCCAGGGGCTCAAGAGACCCAGTACTTC,CATSDFPGAQETQYF
TRBJ2-2,.,TRBV7-2,.,TGTGCCAGCAGCGCCCGGGGGCAGGGGGGCACCGGGGAGCTGTTTTTT,CASSARGQGGTGELFF
TRBJ2-7,once,TRBV5-6,TRBD2,TGTGCCAGCAGCCTACAATCGGGACTACGCGAGCAGTACTTC,CASSLQSGLREQYF
TRBJ1-2,many,TRBV28,.,TGTGCCAGCAGTTTGCTCCGGGACAACTATGGCTACACCTTC,CASSLLRDNYGYTF
TRBJ2-3,few,TRBV7-9,.,TGTGCCAGCAGCTCCCGGACAGCTACAGATACGCAGTATTTT,CASSSRTATDTQYF
TRBJ1-5,.,TRBV24-1,TRBD1,TGTGCCGTTCAACGGGACAGCAGCAATCAGCCCCAGCATTTT,CAVQRDSSNQPQHF
TRBJ2-3,.,TRBV20-1,.,TGCAGTGCTAGCCTGGGACTTAGAGATACGCAGTATTTT,CSASLGLRDTQYF
TRBJ2-1,.,TRBV30,.,TGTGCCTGGACTAATGACACTCCTTACAATGAGCAGTTCTTC,CAWTNDTPYNEQFF
TRBJ2-3,.,TRBV30,.,TGTGCCTGGGGGGTGGGGGGCCTCGGAACAGATACGCAGTATTTT,CAWGVGGLGTDTQYF
TRBJ2-7,.,TRBV4-1,TRBD2,TGCGCCAGCAGCCACCGACTAGCTCCCGGCGAGCAGTACTTC,CASSHRLAPGEQYF
TRBJ1-1,.,TRBV12-3/TRBV12-4,.,TGTGCCAGCAGTTACGTAAGCACTGAAGCTTTCTTT,CASSYVSTEAFF
TRBJ2-2,many,TRBV5-1,TRBD2,TGCGCCAGCAGCTCGACTAGCGGGGGGTTCACCGGGGAGCTGTTTTTT,CASSSTSGGFTGELFF
TRBJ1-1,.,TRBV2,.,TGTGCCAGCACGGTTAACACTGAAGCTTTCTTT,CASTVNTEAFF
TRBJ1-3,.,TRBV6-5,.,TGTGCCAGCAGTCGTTCGGGTGTTAGATATTTT,CASSRSGVRYF
TRBJ2-1,.,TRBV20-1,.,TGCAGTGCTCGCACGGAGGGCAATGAGCAGTTCTTC,CSARTEGNEQFF
TRBJ1-1,many,TRBV7-9,TRBD1,TGTGCCAGCAGCTCCGGACAGGGGGAAGCTTTCTTT,CASSSGQGEAFF
TRBJ2-1,many,TRBV25-1,.,TGTGCCAGCAGTGAATACAGGTCAGCAGGTGAGCAGTTCTTC,CASSEYRSAGEQFF
TRBJ2-7,.,TRBV13,TRBD2,TGTGCCAGCAGCCCCCGGACTAGCGGGAGAAGTGAGCAGTACTTC,CASSPRTSGRSEQYF
TRBJ1-2,few,TRBV27,TRBD1,TGTGCCAGCCCAAAGACAGGGGCCCTCCTATATGGCTACACCTTC,CASPKTGALLYGYTF